The source of this T cell receptor (beta chain) is a study of response to subunit inactivated influenza vaccine. Regarding the study as a whole: The authors offered the suggestion that each seasonal influenza vaccination recruits few new T cells.

TCRdb processed the RT-PCR reads anew with MiXCR; each CDR3 protein has one entry. Here the sample spans under 950,000 distinct CDR3 sequences, 21% being singletons. This clonotype has a handful of counts. The antigen remains unidentified. This sample comprised PBMCs from blood, obtained roughly 5 days after vaccination. This TCR came from a man aged 45 to 65 who received an inactivated influenza vaccine.

CDR3 coding DNA: TGCAGCGCAGGACAGGGCGCCTACTATGGCTACACCTTC. Residues: CSAGQGAYYGYTF. This chain connects TRBV29-1 to TRBJ1-2, with 8 nucleotides matching TRBD1. Trimming took 7 bases from V and 3 from J; bases not matched to a gene: 7. This CDR3 comprises 13 residues. Germline CDR1 SQVTM, CDR2 ANQGSEA.